This T cell receptor (beta chain) was identified in a study of cytomegalovirus exposure and HLA in healthy donors. This CDR3 contains 15 residues. V was shortened by 2 bases and J by 4 bases, with 12 bases between the two germline ends. Per germline, CDR1 MNHEY and CDR2 SVGAGI. 13 Jbeta primers and 60 Vbeta primers were used for the PCR. Measured with immunoSEQ multiplex PCR; TCRdb has only the in-frame clones, and not every one. The table has 70,000 to 95,000 clones, roughly 80% seen once. When sampled, the donors appeared nominally healthy, though they likely had unrecorded immune exposures. This receptor was obtained from a middle-aged man in good health and CMV-seronegative. The specimen sequenced was PBMCs. The chain joins TRBV6-5 to TRBJ1-3, with D perhaps TRBD1 (5 bases). This CDR3 is CASSYRAEGGNTIYF. CDR3 sequence (DNA): TGTGCCAGCAGTTACAGAGCGGAGGGGGGAAACACCATATATTTT.